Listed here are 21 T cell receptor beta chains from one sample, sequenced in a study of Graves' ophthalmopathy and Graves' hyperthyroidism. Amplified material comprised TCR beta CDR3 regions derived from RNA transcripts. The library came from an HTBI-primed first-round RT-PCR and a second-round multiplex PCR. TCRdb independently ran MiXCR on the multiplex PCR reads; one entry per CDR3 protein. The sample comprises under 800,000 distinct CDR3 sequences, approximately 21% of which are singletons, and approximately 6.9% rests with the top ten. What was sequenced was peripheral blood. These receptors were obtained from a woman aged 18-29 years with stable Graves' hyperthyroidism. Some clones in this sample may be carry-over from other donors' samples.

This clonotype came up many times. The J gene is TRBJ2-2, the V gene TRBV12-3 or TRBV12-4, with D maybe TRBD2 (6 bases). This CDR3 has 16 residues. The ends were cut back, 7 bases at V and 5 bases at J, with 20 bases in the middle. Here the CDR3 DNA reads TGTGCCAGCACCTCGGGAAAGGGGAGGACGACCGGGGAGCTGTTTTTT. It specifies CASTSGKGRTTGELFF.

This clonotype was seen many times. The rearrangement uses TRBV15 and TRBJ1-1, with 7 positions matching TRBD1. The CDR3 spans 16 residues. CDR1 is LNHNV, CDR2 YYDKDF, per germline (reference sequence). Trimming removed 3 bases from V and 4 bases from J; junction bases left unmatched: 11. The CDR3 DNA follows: TGTGCCACCAGCAGCGTCCCAGGGGGGGGCGGCACTGAAGCTTTCTTT. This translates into CATSSVPGGGGTEAFF.

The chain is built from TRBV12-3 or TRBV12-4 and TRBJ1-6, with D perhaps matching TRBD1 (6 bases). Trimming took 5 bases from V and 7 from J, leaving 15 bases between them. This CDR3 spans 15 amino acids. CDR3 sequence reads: CASSLGQRKNSPLHF. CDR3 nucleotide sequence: TGTGCCAGCAGTCTAGGACAGAGGAAAAATTCACCCCTCCACTTT.

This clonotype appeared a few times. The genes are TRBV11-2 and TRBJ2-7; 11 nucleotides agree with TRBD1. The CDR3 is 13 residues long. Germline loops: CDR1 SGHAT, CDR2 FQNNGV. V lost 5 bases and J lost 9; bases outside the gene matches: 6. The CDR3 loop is CASSQGTGGMQYF. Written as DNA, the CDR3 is TGTGCCAGCAGCCAAGGGACAGGGGGGATGCAGTACTTC.

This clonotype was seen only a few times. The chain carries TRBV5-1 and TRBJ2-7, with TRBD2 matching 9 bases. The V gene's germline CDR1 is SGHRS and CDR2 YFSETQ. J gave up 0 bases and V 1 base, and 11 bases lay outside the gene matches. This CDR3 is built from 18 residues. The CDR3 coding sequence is TGCGCCAGCAGCTTGCAACCGGGACTAGCCTACCTCTCCTACGAGCAGTACTTC. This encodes CASSLQPGLAYLSYEQYF.

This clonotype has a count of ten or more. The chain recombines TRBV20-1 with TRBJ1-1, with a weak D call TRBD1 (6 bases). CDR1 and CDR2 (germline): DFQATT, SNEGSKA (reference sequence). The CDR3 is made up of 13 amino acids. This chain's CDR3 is CSGGQGRNTEAFF. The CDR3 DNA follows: TGCAGCGGCGGTCAGGGGAGGAACACTGAAGCTTTCTTT.

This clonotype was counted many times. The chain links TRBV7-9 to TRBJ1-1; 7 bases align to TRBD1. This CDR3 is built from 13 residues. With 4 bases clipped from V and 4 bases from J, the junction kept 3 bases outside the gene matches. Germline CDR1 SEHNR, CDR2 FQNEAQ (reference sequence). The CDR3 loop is CASSYRDSTEAFF. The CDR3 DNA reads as TGTGCCAGCAGCTACCGGGACAGCACTGAAGCTTTCTTT.

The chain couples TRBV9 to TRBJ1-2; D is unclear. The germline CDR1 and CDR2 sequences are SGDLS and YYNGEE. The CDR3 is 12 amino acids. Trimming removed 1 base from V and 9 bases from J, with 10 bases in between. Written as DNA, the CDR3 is TGTGCCAGCAGCGTAACAAGGGAGAGCTACACCTTC. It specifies CASSVTRESYTF.

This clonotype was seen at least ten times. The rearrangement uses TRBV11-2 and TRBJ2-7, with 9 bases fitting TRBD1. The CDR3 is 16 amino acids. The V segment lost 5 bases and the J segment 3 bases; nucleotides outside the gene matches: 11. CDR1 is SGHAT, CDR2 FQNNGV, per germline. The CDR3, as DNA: TGTGCCAGCAGCCGAGAAGCCGGGACAGGGAACTACGAGCAGTACTTC. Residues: CASSREAGTGNYEQYF.

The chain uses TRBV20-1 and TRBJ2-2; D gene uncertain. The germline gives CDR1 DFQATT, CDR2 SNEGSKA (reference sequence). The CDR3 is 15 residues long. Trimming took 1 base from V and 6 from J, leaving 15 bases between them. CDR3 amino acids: CSARVRATGSGELFF. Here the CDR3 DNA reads TGCAGTGCTAGAGTTCGGGCTACCGGGTCCGGGGAGCTGTTTTTT.

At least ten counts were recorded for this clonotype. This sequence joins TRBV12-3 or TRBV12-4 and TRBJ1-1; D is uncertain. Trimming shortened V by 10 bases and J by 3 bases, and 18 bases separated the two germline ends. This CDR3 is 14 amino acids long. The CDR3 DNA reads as TGTGCCACCAGCGGGCCGAATTTAGACACTGAAGCTTTCTTT. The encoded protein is CATSGPNLDTEAFF.

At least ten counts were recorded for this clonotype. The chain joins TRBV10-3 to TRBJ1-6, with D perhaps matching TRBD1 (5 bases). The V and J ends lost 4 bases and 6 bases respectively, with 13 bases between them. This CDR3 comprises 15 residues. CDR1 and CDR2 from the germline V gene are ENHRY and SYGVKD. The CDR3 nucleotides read TGTGCCATCAGTGCCGGGACCAGGGTTAATTCACCCCTCCACTTT. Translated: CAISAGTRVNSPLHF.

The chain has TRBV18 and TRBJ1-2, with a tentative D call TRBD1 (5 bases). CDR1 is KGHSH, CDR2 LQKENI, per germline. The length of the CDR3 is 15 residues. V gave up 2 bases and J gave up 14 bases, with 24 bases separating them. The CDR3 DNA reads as TGTGCCAGCTCACCAGACTCCACAGGCAGGATGGCATCTACCTTC. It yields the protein CASSPDSTGRMASTF. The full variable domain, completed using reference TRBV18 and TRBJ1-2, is NAGVMQNPRHLVRRRGQEARLRCSPMKGHSHVYWYRQLPEEGLKFMVYLQKENIIDESGMPKERFSAEFPKEGPSILRIQQVVRGDSAAYFCASSPDSTGRMASTFGSGTRLTVV.

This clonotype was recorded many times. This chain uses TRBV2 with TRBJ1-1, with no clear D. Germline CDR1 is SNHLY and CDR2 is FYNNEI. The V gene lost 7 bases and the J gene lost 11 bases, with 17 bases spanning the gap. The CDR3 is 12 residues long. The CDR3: CASIRQNSVAFF. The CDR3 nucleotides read TGTGCCAGCATACGGCAGAACAGTGTGGCTTTCTTT.

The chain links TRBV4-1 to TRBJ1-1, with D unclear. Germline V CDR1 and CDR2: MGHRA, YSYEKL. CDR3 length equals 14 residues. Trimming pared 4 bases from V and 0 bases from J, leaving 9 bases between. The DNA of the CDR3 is TGCGCCAGCAGCCCCGGGGTCCTGAACACTGAAGCTTTCTTT. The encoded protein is CASSPGVLNTEAFF.

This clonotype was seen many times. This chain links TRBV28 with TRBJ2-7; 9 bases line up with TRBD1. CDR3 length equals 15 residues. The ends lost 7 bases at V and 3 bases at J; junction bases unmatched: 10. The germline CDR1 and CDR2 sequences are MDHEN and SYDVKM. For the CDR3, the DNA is TGTGCCAGCATTACCGGGGGGACAGGGAACTACGAGCAGTACTTC. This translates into CASITGGTGNYEQYF.

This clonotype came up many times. The CDR3, as DNA: TGCGCCAGCAGCTTGCCGGCCGAAGAGACCCAGTACTTC. It codes for CASSLPAEETQYF. This chain uses TRBV5-1 with TRBJ2-5; unclear D gene. The CDR3 sequence is 13 residues long. Trimming removed 1 base at V and 3 bases at J, with 7 bases between. Germline assignment: CDR1 SGHRS and CDR2 YFSETQ.

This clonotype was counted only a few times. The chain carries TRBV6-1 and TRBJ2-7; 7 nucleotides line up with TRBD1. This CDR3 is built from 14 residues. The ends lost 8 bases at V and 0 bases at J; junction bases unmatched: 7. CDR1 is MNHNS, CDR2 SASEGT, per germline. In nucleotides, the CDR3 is TGTGCCAGCCTAAGACAGGGAAGCTCCTACGAGCAGTACTTC. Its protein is CASLRQGSSYEQYF.

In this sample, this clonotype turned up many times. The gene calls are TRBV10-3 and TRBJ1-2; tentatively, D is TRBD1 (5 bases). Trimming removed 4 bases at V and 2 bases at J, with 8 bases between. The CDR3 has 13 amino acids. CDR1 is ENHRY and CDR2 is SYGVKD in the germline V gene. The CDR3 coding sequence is TGTGCCATCAGTGCAGGGACGAACTATGGCTACACCTTC. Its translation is CAISAGTNYGYTF.

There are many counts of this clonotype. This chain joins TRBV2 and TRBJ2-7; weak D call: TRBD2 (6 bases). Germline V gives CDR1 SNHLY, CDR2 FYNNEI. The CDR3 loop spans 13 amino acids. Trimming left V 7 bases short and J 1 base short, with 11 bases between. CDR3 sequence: CASMGGVSYEQYF. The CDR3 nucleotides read TGTGCCAGCATGGGAGGAGTTTCCTACGAGCAGTACTTC.

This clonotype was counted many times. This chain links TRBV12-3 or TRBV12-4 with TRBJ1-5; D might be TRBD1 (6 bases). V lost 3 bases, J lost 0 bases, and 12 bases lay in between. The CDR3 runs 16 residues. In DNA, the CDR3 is TGTGCCAGCAGTTTTGGACAGCAGGGTAGCAATCAGCCCCAGCATTTT. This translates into CASSFGQQGSNQPQHF.